Presented here are 5 T cell receptor beta chains from one specimen sequenced in a study of human CD4 T cells and Enterobacteriaceae. Sequenced by immunoSEQ multiplex PCR; TCRdb stores in-frame clones only, minus some. The sample gives 25,000 to 35,000 clones, roughly 80% of which show up once; around 0.96% is in the top ten. All CD4+ cells other than CD45RA+CCR7+CD95- naive cells were sorted as memory, over 95% pure. The sample consisted of memory CD4+ T cells from blood. These receptors came from a human donor in good health.

This chain links TRBV4-2 with TRBJ2-5, with 9 bases fitting TRBD2. The CDR3 length is 16 residues. Germline values: CDR1 LGHNA, CDR2 YNFKEQ. V was pared by 1 base and J by 2 bases, with 5 bases of the junction left unmatched. CDR3 sequence reads: CASSQGASGTQETQYF. As DNA, the CDR3 is TGTGCCAGCAGCCAAGGAGCTAGCGGGACTCAAGAGACCCAGTACTTC.

CDR3 DNA sequence: TGCGCCAGCAGTGGTGCAGAGGGCTATGGCTACACCTTC. Its protein is CASSGAEGYGYTF. This chain joins TRBV10-2 and TRBJ1-2; D remains unclear. The CDR3 covers 13 residues. The germline V gene encodes CDR1 WSHSY and CDR2 SAAADI. V was clipped by 4 bases and J by 4 bases, with 10 bases between them.

This sequence joins TRBV6-4 and TRBJ1-5; 7 bases are a match to TRBD1. CDR1 and CDR2 from the germline V gene are MRHNA and SNTAGT. J gave up 6 bases and V 3 bases, and 2 bases lay outside the gene matches. The CDR3 has 13 residues. This CDR3 is CASSEAGGQPQHF. CDR3 DNA sequence: TGTGCCAGCAGTGAAGCAGGGGGTCAGCCCCAGCATTTT.

The gene calls are TRBV7-9 and TRBJ2-1; tentatively, D is TRBD1 (5 bases). CDR1 is SEHNR, CDR2 FQNEAQ, per germline (reference sequence). The CDR3 consists of 16 residues. V dropped 5 bases and J dropped 0 bases, with 14 bases sitting between them. CDR3 sequence: CASSDDSSSSYNEQFF. CDR3 sequence (DNA): TGTGCCAGCAGCGATGACAGCTCGAGCTCCTACAATGAGCAGTTCTTC.

The V gene is TRBV14, the J gene TRBJ2-3, with 13 positions matching TRBD2. With 6 bases clipped from V and 9 bases from J, the junction kept 3 bases outside the gene matches. Germline CDR1 reads SGHDN; CDR2 reads FVKESK. This CDR3 comprises 13 residues. The CDR3 protein is CASRGTSGETQYF. For the CDR3, the DNA is TGTGCCAGCAGAGGGACTAGCGGGGAAACGCAGTATTTT.